Following are 16 T cell receptor beta chains from one sample sequenced in a study of OX40 agonist ivuxolimab in advanced cancers. Data came from immunoSEQ multiplex PCR; TCRdb stores just in-frame clones and leaves some out. Among roughly 75,000 clones listed, about 92% were seen once. The sample consisted of CD4+ or CD8+ T cells sorted from blood, taken in a trial of the OX40 agonist ivuxolimab. Every receptor here comes from an adult with an advanced solid tumor such as melanoma, head and neck, liver or kidney cancer.

The chain recombines TRBV19 with TRBJ2-5; D perhaps matches TRBD1 (6 bases). The V and J ends lost 5 bases and 0 bases respectively, with 19 bases between them. Germline CDR1 LNHDA, CDR2 SQIVND (reference sequence). The CDR3 has 17 residues. The CDR3 DNA is TGTGCCAGTAGTCCAACAGGGCCGCTCCAGTACCAAGAGACCCAGTACTTC. The encoded protein is CASSPTGPLQYQETQYF.

The J gene is TRBJ2-1, the V gene TRBV19; possibly TRBD2 for D (6 bases). Trimming removed 4 bases from V and 14 bases from J, with 12 bases in between. The V gene's germline CDR1 is LNHDA and CDR2 SQIVND (reference sequence). There are 11 residues in the CDR3. CDR3 sequence reads: CASSNHGGKFF. The CDR3 coding sequence is TGTGCCAGTAGTAACCATGGAGGGAAGTTCTTC.

V and J are TRBV19 and TRBJ2-3, with TRBD2 identical over 7 bases. CDR3 length: 16 residues. With V trimmed by 1 base and J by 2 bases, 6 bases remained unmatched. CDR1 is LNHDA and CDR2 is SQIVND in the germline V gene (reference sequence). The CDR3 reads CASSIVASGYTDTQYF. CDR3 bases: TGTGCCAGTAGTATAGTGGCTAGCGGATACACAGATACGCAGTATTTT.

The V and J genes are TRBV7-9 and TRBJ1-3, with D possibly being TRBD1 (5 bases). CDR3 length: 15 residues. The germline gives CDR1 SEHNR, CDR2 FQNEAQ (reference sequence). Trimming took 6 bases from V and 3 from J, leaving 15 bases between them. In nucleotides, the CDR3 is TGTGCCAGCAGGCCAGGGACCCATCTTGGAAACACCATATATTTT. This gives the protein CASRPGTHLGNTIYF.

CDR3 DNA sequence: TGCGCCAGCAGCTTGCCCGGGAGCGCAGATACGCAGTATTTT. It specifies CASSLPGSADTQYF. The rearrangement uses TRBV5-1 and TRBJ2-3, with a weak D call TRBD2 (6 bases). The germline V and J ends were trimmed by 1 base and 4 bases, with 10 bases remaining between them. Germline CDR1 is SGHRS and CDR2 is YFSETQ. This CDR3 is 14 amino acids long.

This chain connects TRBV5-5 to TRBJ2-7; D gene unclear. The ends were cut back, 3 bases at V and 4 bases at J, with 17 bases in the middle. Germline lookup yields CDR1 SGHKS and CDR2 YYEKEE (reference sequence). This CDR3 region has 15 residues. The CDR3 loop reads CASSWTVSERYEQYF. In DNA, the CDR3 is TGTGCCAGCAGCTGGACCGTGAGTGAGAGGTACGAGCAGTACTTC. Full variable domain (rest looked up from reference TRBV5-5 and TRBJ2-7): DAGVTQSPTHLIKTRGQQVTLRCSPISGHKSVSWYQQVLGQGPQFIFQYYEKEERGRGNFPDRFSARQFPNYSSELNVNALLLGDSALYLCASSWTVSERYEQYFGPGTRLTVT.

V and J are TRBV5-1 and TRBJ2-3, with a tentative D call TRBD2 (5 bases). Trimming removed 3 bases at V and 0 bases at J, with 11 bases between. Germline CDR1 and CDR2: SGHRS and YFSETQ. The CDR3 sequence is 15 residues long. The chain's CDR3 is CASSYERTSTDTQYF. The CDR3 coding sequence is TGCGCCAGCAGCTATGAACGGACTAGCACAGATACGCAGTATTTT.

The V call is TRBV7-2, the J call TRBJ2-5, with 12 positions matching TRBD2. This CDR3 is built from 16 residues. Germline V gene sequence: CDR1 SGHTA, CDR2 FQGNSA. The J segment lost 5 bases and the V segment lost 5 bases, leaving 9 bases of the junction unmatched. The CDR3 loop reads CASSTTSGGFWETQYF. In nucleotides, the CDR3 is TGTGCCAGCAGCACGACTAGCGGGGGATTTTGGGAGACCCAGTACTTC.

This chain uses TRBV5-1 with TRBJ2-3, with a possible D match to TRBD1 (6 bases). Trimming removed 3 bases at V and 6 bases at J, with 14 bases between. This CDR3 comprises 14 residues. The germline V gene has CDR1 SGHRS and CDR2 YFSETQ. The CDR3 DNA reads TGCGCCAGCAGCTGGGGGACAAGCCTCGATACGCAGTATTTT. This codes for CASSWGTSLDTQYF.

This clone was observed a handful of times. In DNA form, the CDR3 reads TGTGCCAGCAGCTTAACGCGTTCCACAGATACGCAGTATTTT. Translation: CASSLTRSTDTQYF. The V and J genes are TRBV7-8 and TRBJ2-3; D is unresolved. V gave up 2 bases and J gave up 2 bases, with 8 bases separating them. Germline CDR1 is SGHVS and CDR2 is FQNEAQ. The CDR3 contains 14 residues. Looking up the rest from reference TRBV7-8 and TRBJ2-3 gives the full variable domain: GAGVSQSPRYKVAKRGQDVALRCDPISGHVSLFWYQQALGQGPEFLTYFQNEAQLDKSGLPSDRFFAERPEGSVSTLKIQRTQQEDSAVYLCASSLTRSTDTQYFGPGTRLTVL.

Written as DNA, the CDR3 is TGTGCCTGGAGTTTAGGCGGGAACTATGGCTACACCTTC. As protein: CAWSLGGNYGYTF. V and J are TRBV30 and TRBJ1-2; unclear D gene. V shed 2 bases and J shed 2 bases, with 9 bases lying between them. Germline lookup yields CDR1 GTSNPN and CDR2 SVGIG (reference sequence). The CDR3 contains 13 residues.

This chain links TRBV7-9 with TRBJ1-5; the D is unclear. CDR1 is SEHNR, CDR2 FQNEAQ, per germline (reference sequence). Trimming took 5 bases from V and 6 from J, leaving 11 bases between them. This CDR3 has 13 amino acids. CDR3 nucleotide sequence: TGTGCCAGCAGCAAAACTCCCTCTCAGCCCCAGCATTTT. It specifies CASSKTPSQPQHF.

The chain is built from TRBV30 and TRBJ1-2; a weak D match, TRBD1 (6 bases). V was shortened by 1 base and J by 4 bases, with 10 bases between the two germline ends. The germline gives CDR1 GTSNPN, CDR2 SVGIG (reference sequence). CDR3 length: 13 residues. In nucleotides, the CDR3 is TGTGCCTGGAGTGACAGGGACGGCTATGGCTACACCTTC. It is translated as CAWSDRDGYGYTF.

The chain uses TRBV7-2 and TRBJ1-1; 12 nucleotides match TRBD1. V gave up 4 bases and J gave up 4 bases; unmatched junction bases: 10. CDR1 and CDR2 (germline): SGHTA, FQGNSA. The CDR3 is made up of 17 amino acids. CDR3 residues: CASSSGQGAQSGTEAFF. CDR3 in DNA: TGTGCCAGCAGCTCGGGACAGGGGGCACAGTCGGGCACTGAAGCTTTCTTT.

This chain links TRBV19 with TRBJ2-1; D possibly corresponds to TRBD2 (6 bases). CDR3 length: 11 residues. V was trimmed by 5 bases and J by 8 bases, leaving 7 bases between them. Germline V gene lookup returns CDR1 LNHDA and CDR2 SQIVND (reference sequence). CDR3 region: CASSSGDEQFF. The CDR3 bases are TGTGCCAGTAGTTCGGGGGATGAGCAGTTCTTC. Full variable domain (outside the CDR3, taken from reference TRBV19 and TRBJ2-1): DGGITQSPKYLFRKEGQNVTLSCEQNLNHDAMYWYRQDPGQGLRLIYYSQIVNDFQKGDIAEGYSVSREKKESFPLTVTSAQKNPTAFYLCASSSGDEQFFGPGTRLTVL.

The chain has TRBV18 and TRBJ2-3; no reliable D call. Between the trimmed V and J ends, which lost 5 bases and 6 bases, there was a span of 12 bases. Germline values: CDR1 KGHSH, CDR2 LQKENI. This CDR3 is built from 13 residues. The CDR3 is CASSTDRLDTQYF. In DNA, the CDR3 is TGTGCCAGCTCAACGGACCGACTGGATACGCAGTATTTT.